The rows below give T cell receptor beta chains drawn from one sample of a study of blood T cell repertoires in COVID-19. The method was immunoSEQ multiplex PCR; TCRdb's version includes in-frame clones alone and lacks a portion of them. The table lists some 96,000 clones, less than 95% of them singletons. The sample comprised peripheral blood. These receptors all come from a man aged 60 to 75 with acute or convalescent COVID-19. Each CDR3 is given with its conserved first and last residue. The D gene is left open where the match is weak. Only some rows state a clone size, as once, few, many or a class for expanded clones.

d_call: TRBD1; j_call: TRBJ2-3; v_call: TRBV7-8; clone_size: .; cdr3_aa: CASSGQGTTDTQYF; cdr3_nt: TGTGCCAGCAGTGGACAGGGGACCACAGATACGCAGTATTTT
d_call: .; j_call: TRBJ2-5; v_call: TRBV4-2; clone_size: .; cdr3_aa: CASSQGQQETQYF; cdr3_nt: TGTGCCAGCAGCCAAGGACAGCAAGAGACCCAGTACTTC
d_call: TRBD1; j_call: TRBJ1-4; v_call: TRBV7-9; clone_size: .; cdr3_aa: CASSLGTGGMGFEKLFF; cdr3_nt: TGTGCCAGCAGCTTGGGGACAGGGGGAATGGGTTTCGAAAAACTGTTTTTT
d_call: .; j_call: TRBJ2-1; v_call: TRBV12-3/TRBV12-4; clone_size: .; cdr3_aa: CASSLPRWFEQFF; cdr3_nt: TGTGCCAGCAGTTTACCCAGGTGGTTTGAGCAGTTCTTC
d_call: TRBD1; j_call: TRBJ2-3; v_call: TRBV7-2; clone_size: .; cdr3_aa: CASSSRGGVRGFQDTQYF; cdr3_nt: TGTGCCAGCAGCTCCCGTGGGGGAGTCAGGGGGTTTCAAGATACGCAGTATTTT
d_call: TRBD1; j_call: TRBJ2-2; v_call: TRBV14; clone_size: .; cdr3_aa: CASSQELRQGTGELFF; cdr3_nt: TGTGCCAGCAGCCAAGAACTGAGACAGGGAACCGGGGAGCTGTTTTTT
d_call: TRBD1; j_call: TRBJ2-7; v_call: TRBV4-1; clone_size: few; cdr3_aa: CASSQDQETGSYEQYF; cdr3_nt: TGCGCCAGCAGCCAAGATCAGGAGACAGGGTCCTACGAGCAGTACTTC
d_call: .; j_call: TRBJ1-1; v_call: TRBV3-1/TRBV3-2; clone_size: .; cdr3_aa: CASSQGRAGLEAFF; cdr3_nt: TGTGCCAGCAGCCAAGGCAGGGCGGGGTTGGAAGCTTTCTTT
d_call: .; j_call: TRBJ2-2; v_call: TRBV5-1; clone_size: .; cdr3_aa: CASSLQGAGELFF; cdr3_nt: TGCGCCAGCAGCTTGCAGGGCGCCGGGGAGCTGTTTTTT
d_call: .; j_call: TRBJ2-7; v_call: TRBV6-5; clone_size: .; cdr3_aa: CASSYDRLSYEQYF; cdr3_nt: TGTGCCAGCAGCTATGACAGGCTCTCCTACGAGCAGTACTTC
d_call: .; j_call: TRBJ1-2; v_call: TRBV6-5; clone_size: .; cdr3_aa: CASSLFQEGRSSF; cdr3_nt: TGTGCCAGCAGTTTATTTCAGGAGGGTCGCTCTTCGTTC
d_call: .; j_call: TRBJ2-5; v_call: TRBV12-5; clone_size: few; cdr3_aa: CASGLRLGETQYF; cdr3_nt: TGTGCTAGTGGTTTGAGACTAGGGGAGACCCAGTACTTC
d_call: .; j_call: TRBJ2-3; v_call: TRBV6-5; clone_size: .; cdr3_aa: CASTLSVPSTGQYF; cdr3_nt: TGTGCCAGCACCTTGAGCGTGCCTTCTACGGGGCAGTATTTT
d_call: .; j_call: TRBJ1-1; v_call: TRBV5-1; clone_size: .; cdr3_aa: CASSSLGETEAFF; cdr3_nt: TGCGCCAGCAGCTCCCTCGGGGAAACTGAAGCTTTCTTT
d_call: .; j_call: TRBJ2-2; v_call: TRBV7-7; clone_size: .; cdr3_aa: CASRLTNTGELFF; cdr3_nt: TGTGCCAGCAGACTTACCAACACCGGGGAGCTGTTTTTT
d_call: TRBD1; j_call: TRBJ2-2; v_call: TRBV12-3/TRBV12-4; clone_size: .; cdr3_aa: CASLGQGTGELFF; cdr3_nt: TGTGCCAGCTTGGGACAGGGAACCGGGGAGCTGTTTTTT
d_call: .; j_call: TRBJ1-1; v_call: TRBV6-5; clone_size: .; cdr3_aa: CASTRAGLNTEAFF; cdr3_nt: TGTGCCAGCACCCGCGCTGGTTTGAACACTGAAGCTTTCTTT
d_call: TRBD1; j_call: TRBJ1-4; v_call: TRBV6-5; clone_size: few; cdr3_aa: CASSPRTGASEKLFF; cdr3_nt: TGTGCCAGTTCTCCCCGGACAGGGGCGAGTGAAAAACTGTTTTTT
d_call: TRBD1; j_call: TRBJ2-6; v_call: TRBV5-1; clone_size: once; cdr3_aa: CASSTSTGQPFSGANVLTF; cdr3_nt: TGCGCCAGCAGCACCTCAACGGGACAGCCTTTCTCTGGGGCCAACGTCCTGACTTTC
d_call: TRBD1; j_call: TRBJ1-3; v_call: TRBV18; clone_size: .; cdr3_aa: CASSPSPDRDGNTIYF; cdr3_nt: TGTGCCAGCTCACCCTCCCCCGACAGGGATGGAAACACCATATATTTT
d_call: .; j_call: TRBJ2-3; v_call: TRBV7-9; clone_size: .; cdr3_aa: CASSPFGGADTQYF; cdr3_nt: TGTGCCAGCAGCCCATTCGGAGGGGCAGATACGCAGTATTTT
d_call: .; j_call: TRBJ1-1; v_call: TRBV5-1; clone_size: .; cdr3_aa: CASSPGGTAMNTEAFF; cdr3_nt: TGCGCCAGCAGCCCCGGGGGGACGGCGATGAACACTGAAGCTTTCTTT
d_call: .; j_call: TRBJ1-6; v_call: TRBV7-9; clone_size: .; cdr3_aa: CASSLAIMGTENSPLHF; cdr3_nt: TGTGCCAGCAGCTTAGCCATAATGGGCACTGAAAATTCACCCCTCCACTTT
d_call: .; j_call: TRBJ1-1; v_call: TRBV3-1/TRBV3-2; clone_size: once; cdr3_aa: CASSQVVGGTEAFF; cdr3_nt: TGTGCCAGCAGCCAAGTGGTGGGAGGGACTGAAGCTTTCTTT
d_call: TRBD1; j_call: TRBJ1-1; v_call: TRBV20-1; clone_size: once; cdr3_aa: CSASGQGASAHTEAFF; cdr3_nt: TGCAGTGCTAGTGGGCAGGGGGCGTCGGCTCACACTGAAGCTTTCTTT
d_call: .; j_call: TRBJ2-2; v_call: TRBV6-1; clone_size: .; cdr3_aa: CASSEVAAGELFF; cdr3_nt: TGTGCCAGCAGTGAAGTGGCAGCCGGGGAGCTGTTTTTT
d_call: .; j_call: TRBJ1-1; v_call: TRBV7-2; clone_size: few; cdr3_aa: CASSLGRETEAFF; cdr3_nt: TGTGCCAGCAGCTTAGGGAGGGAGACTGAAGCTTTCTTT
d_call: TRBD1; j_call: TRBJ1-1; v_call: TRBV2; clone_size: .; cdr3_aa: CASSPQGNEAFF; cdr3_nt: TGTGCCAGCAGTCCACAGGGGAATGAAGCTTTCTTT
d_call: TRBD1; j_call: TRBJ2-6; v_call: TRBV13; clone_size: .; cdr3_aa: CASSLDGTGEAGANVLTF; cdr3_nt: TGTGCCAGCAGCTTGGACGGGACAGGGGAGGCCGGGGCCAACGTCCTGACTTTC
d_call: .; j_call: TRBJ1-2; v_call: TRBV14; clone_size: once; cdr3_aa: CASSEATNYGYTF; cdr3_nt: TGTGCCAGCAGTGAGGCTACTAACTATGGCTACACCTTC
d_call: TRBD1; j_call: TRBJ1-1; v_call: TRBV5-1; clone_size: .; cdr3_aa: CASSPTGGLNTEAFF; cdr3_nt: TGCGCCAGCAGCCCGACAGGGGGCCTGAACACTGAAGCTTTCTTT
d_call: .; j_call: TRBJ2-7; v_call: TRBV6-5; clone_size: .; cdr3_aa: CASSNGQSTYEQYF; cdr3_nt: TGTGCCAGCAGCAACGGACAGTCGACCTACGAGCAGTACTTC
d_call: .; j_call: TRBJ1-3; v_call: TRBV3-1/TRBV3-2; clone_size: .; cdr3_aa: CASGHRRNTIYF; cdr3_nt: TGTGCCAGCGGGCACCGTCGAAACACCATATATTTT
d_call: TRBD1; j_call: TRBJ1-2; v_call: TRBV5-1; clone_size: .; cdr3_aa: CASSAGQVFDGYTF; cdr3_nt: TGCGCCAGCAGCGCCGGACAGGTGTTCGATGGCTACACCTTC
d_call: TRBD1; j_call: TRBJ1-3; v_call: TRBV5-6; clone_size: .; cdr3_aa: CASSSRTGYAGNTIYF; cdr3_nt: TGTGCCAGCAGCTCCCGGACAGGGTACGCCGGAAACACCATATATTTT
d_call: .; j_call: TRBJ1-1; v_call: TRBV19; clone_size: .; cdr3_aa: CASSMGARRVRDTEAFF; cdr3_nt: TGTGCCAGTAGTATGGGGGCCCGCAGGGTACGGGATACTGAAGCTTTCTTT
d_call: TRBD1; j_call: TRBJ2-3; v_call: TRBV7-9; clone_size: .; cdr3_aa: CASSRRQGGTDTQYF; cdr3_nt: TGTGCCAGCAGCCGCCGACAGGGGGGCACAGATACGCAGTATTTT
d_call: TRBD1; j_call: TRBJ1-5; v_call: TRBV6-5; clone_size: .; cdr3_aa: CASKKLRGSNQPQHF; cdr3_nt: TGTGCCAGCAAGAAACTCAGGGGGAGCAATCAGCCCCAGCATTTT
d_call: .; j_call: TRBJ1-1; v_call: TRBV28; clone_size: .; cdr3_aa: CASSPLGANTEAFF; cdr3_nt: TGTGCCAGCAGTCCCCTGGGGGCGAACACTGAAGCTTTCTTT